The clone carrying this T cell receptor (beta chain) was counted between two and nine times. The PCR had 60 Vbeta and 13 Jbeta primers. Sequencing used immunoSEQ multiplex PCR; TCRdb keeps in-frame clones, though not all of them. The sample shows about 100,000 clones, roughly 73% of them seen only once. The sample originates from a study of cytomegalovirus exposure and HLA in healthy donors. Trimming took 5 bases from V and 0 from J, leaving 5 bases between them. The CDR3 totals 12 residues. Germline values: CDR1 MDHEN, CDR2 SYDVKM. The chain combines TRBV28 with TRBJ2-7; unclear D gene. The specimen sequenced was PBMCs. The TCR comes from a man aged 50 or older in good health and CMV-seropositive. The CDR3 is CASSTVSYEQYF. The CDR3, as DNA: TGTGCCAGCAGTACAGTCTCCTACGAGCAGTACTTC.